Listed here is a single T cell receptor beta chain. Generated by immunoSEQ multiplex PCR, the TCRdb table keeps only in-frame clones and is missing some. Counted here are about 1.5 million clones, approximately 98% occurring once; the ten biggest clones make up roughly 0.45%. The data derive from a study of shared clonotypes between healthy human individuals. All donors were healthy HIV-negative adults lacking recent acute infections or vaccinations. Germline values: CDR1 MDHEN, CDR2 SYDVKM. CDR3 size: 17 residues. Trimming at V came to 5 bases and at J to 0 bases, leaving 11 bases not matched to a gene.

Sequenced sample: naive CD4+ T cells sorted from blood. Subset given: CD45RA+ positively selected. This receptor was identified in a man younger than 40 in good health. This chain joins TRBV28 and TRBJ2-3; TRBD2 matches 7 bases. CDR3 nucleotides: TGTGCCAGCAGTATCGTGGGGGGAGGGACTAGCACAGATACGCAGTATTTT. Its translation is CASSIVGGGTSTDTQYF. Full variable domain (rest looked up from reference TRBV28 and TRBJ2-3): DVKVTQSSRYLVKRTGEKVFLECVQDMDHENMFWYRQDPGLGLRLIYFSYDVKMKEKGDIPEGYSVSREKKERFSLILESASTNQTSMYLCASSIVGGGTSTDTQYFGPGTRLTVL.